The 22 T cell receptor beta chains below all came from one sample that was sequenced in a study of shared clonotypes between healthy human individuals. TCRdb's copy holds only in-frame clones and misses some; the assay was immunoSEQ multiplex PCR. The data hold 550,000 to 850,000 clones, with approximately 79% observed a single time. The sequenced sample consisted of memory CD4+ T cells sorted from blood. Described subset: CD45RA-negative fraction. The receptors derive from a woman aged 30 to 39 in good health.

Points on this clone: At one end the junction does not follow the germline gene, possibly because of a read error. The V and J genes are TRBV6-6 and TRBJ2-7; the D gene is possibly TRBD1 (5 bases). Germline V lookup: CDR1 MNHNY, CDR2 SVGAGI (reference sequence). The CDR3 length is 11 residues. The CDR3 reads CASISYPGKNF. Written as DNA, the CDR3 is TGTGCCAGCATTTCCTACCCAGGGAAAAACTTC.

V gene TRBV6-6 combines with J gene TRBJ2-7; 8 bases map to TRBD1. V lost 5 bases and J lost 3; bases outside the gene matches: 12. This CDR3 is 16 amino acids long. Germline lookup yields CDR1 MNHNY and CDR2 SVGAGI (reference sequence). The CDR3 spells CASSPRARTGIYEQYF. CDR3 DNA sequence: TGTGCCAGCAGTCCGAGGGCAAGGACAGGGATCTACGAGCAGTACTTC.

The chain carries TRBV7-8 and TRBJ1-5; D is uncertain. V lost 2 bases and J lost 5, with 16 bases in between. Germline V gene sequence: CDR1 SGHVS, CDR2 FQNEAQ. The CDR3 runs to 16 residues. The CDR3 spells CASSLKGLGGDQPQHF. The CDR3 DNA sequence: TGTGCCAGCAGCTTAAAAGGTCTGGGCGGGGATCAGCCCCAGCATTTT.

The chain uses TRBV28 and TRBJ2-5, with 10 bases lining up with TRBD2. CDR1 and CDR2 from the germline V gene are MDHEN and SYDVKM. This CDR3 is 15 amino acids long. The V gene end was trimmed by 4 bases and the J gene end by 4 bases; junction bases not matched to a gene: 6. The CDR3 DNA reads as TGTGCCAGCAGTTCCCTACGACTAGCGGGAGAGACCCAGTACTTC. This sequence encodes CASSSLRLAGETQYF.

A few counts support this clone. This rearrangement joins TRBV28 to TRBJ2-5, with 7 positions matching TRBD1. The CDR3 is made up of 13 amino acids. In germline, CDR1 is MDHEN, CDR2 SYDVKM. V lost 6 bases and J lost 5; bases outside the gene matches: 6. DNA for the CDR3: TGTGCCAGCAGGAGACAGGGTCGGGAGACCCAGTACTTC. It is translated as CASRRQGRETQYF.

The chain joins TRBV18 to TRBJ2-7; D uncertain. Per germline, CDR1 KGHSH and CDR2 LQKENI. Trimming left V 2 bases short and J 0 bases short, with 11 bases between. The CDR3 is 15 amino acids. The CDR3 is CASSPGNSLSYEQYF. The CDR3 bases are TGTGCCAGCTCACCAGGGAACAGCCTCTCCTACGAGCAGTACTTC.

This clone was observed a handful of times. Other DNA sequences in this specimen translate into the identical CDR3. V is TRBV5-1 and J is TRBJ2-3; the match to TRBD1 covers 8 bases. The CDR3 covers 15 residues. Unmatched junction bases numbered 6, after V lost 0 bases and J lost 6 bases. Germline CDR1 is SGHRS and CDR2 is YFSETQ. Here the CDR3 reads CASSLEDREADTQYF. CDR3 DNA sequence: TGCGCCAGCAGCTTGGAGGACAGGGAGGCGGATACGCAGTATTTT.

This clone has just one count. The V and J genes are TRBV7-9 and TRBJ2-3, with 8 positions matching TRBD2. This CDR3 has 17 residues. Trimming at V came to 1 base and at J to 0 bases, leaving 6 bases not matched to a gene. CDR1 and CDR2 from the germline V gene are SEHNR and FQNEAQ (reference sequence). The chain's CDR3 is CASSLGASGSSTDTQYF. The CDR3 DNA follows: TGTGCCAGCAGCTTAGGGGCTAGCGGGTCTAGCACAGATACGCAGTATTTT.

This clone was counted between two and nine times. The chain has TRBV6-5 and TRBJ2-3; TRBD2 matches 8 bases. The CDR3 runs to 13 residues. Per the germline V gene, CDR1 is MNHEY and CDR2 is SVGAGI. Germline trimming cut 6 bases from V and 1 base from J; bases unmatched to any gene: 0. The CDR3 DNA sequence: TGTGCCAGCAGGACTAGCGGCACAGATACGCAGTATTTT. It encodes CASRTSGTDTQYF.

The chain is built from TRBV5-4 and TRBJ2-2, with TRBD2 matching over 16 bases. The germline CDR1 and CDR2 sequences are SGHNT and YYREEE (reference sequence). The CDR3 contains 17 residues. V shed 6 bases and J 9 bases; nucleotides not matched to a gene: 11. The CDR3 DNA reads TGTGCCAGCACCCGATTTGGGACTAGCGGGAGGGCCAGGGAGCTGTTTTTT. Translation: CASTRFGTSGRARELFF. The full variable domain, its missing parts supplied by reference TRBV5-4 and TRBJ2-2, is ETGVTQSPTHLIKTRGQQVTLRCSSQSGHNTVSWYQQALGQGPQFIFQYYREEENGRGNFPPRFSGLQFPNYSSELNVNALELDDSALYLCASTRFGTSGRARELFFGEGSRLTVL.

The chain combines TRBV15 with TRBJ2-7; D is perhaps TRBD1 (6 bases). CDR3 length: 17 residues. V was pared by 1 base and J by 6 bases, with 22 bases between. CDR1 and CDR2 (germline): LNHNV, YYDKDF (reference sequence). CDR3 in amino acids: CATSRGSAAGVGVEQYF. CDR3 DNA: TGTGCCACCAGCAGAGGTTCTGCGGCAGGGGTAGGTGTCGAGCAGTACTTC.

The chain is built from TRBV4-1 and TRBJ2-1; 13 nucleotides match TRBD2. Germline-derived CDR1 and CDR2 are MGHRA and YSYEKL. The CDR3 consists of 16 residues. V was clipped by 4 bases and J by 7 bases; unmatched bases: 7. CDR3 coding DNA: TGCGCCAGCAGCCCCACTAGCGGGAGGGCCATAAATGAGCAGTTCTTC. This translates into CASSPTSGRAINEQFF.

Written as DNA, the CDR3 is TGTGCCAGTAGTCTCAGCGCCCTACCTAACACTGAAGCTTTCTTT. The encoded protein is CASSLSALPNTEAFF. The rearrangement uses TRBV19 and TRBJ1-1; the D is unclear. The ends were cut back, 5 bases at V and 2 bases at J, with 15 bases in the middle. This CDR3 comprises 15 residues. Germline-derived CDR1 and CDR2 are LNHDA and SQIVND (reference sequence).

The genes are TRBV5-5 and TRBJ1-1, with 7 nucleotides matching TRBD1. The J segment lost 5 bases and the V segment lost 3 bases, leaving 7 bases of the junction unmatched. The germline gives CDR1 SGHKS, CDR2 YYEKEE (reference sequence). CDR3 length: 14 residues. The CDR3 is CASSSGQERTEAFF. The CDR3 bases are TGTGCCAGCAGCTCCGGACAGGAAAGGACTGAAGCTTTCTTT.

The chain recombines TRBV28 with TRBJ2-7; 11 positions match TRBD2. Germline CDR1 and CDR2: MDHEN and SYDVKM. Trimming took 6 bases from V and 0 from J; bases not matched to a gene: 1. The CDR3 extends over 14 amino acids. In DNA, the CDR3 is TGTGCCAGCAGGGGACTAGCGGACTCCTACGAGCAGTACTTC. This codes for CASRGLADSYEQYF.

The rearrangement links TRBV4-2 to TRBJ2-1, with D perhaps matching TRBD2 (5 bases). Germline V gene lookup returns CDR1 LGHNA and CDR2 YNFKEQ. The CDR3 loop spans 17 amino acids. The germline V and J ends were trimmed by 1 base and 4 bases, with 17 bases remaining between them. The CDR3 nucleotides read TGTGCCAGCAGCCAAGCTACTAGGGCGGACGGGTACAATGAGCAGTTCTTC. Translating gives CASSQATRADGYNEQFF.

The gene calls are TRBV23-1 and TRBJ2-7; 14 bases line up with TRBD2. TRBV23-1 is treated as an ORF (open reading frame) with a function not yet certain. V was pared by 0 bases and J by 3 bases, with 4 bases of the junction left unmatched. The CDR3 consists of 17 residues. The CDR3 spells CASSQSLGTSGSYEQYF. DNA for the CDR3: TGCGCCAGCAGTCAATCGCTCGGGACTAGCGGGAGCTACGAGCAGTACTTC.

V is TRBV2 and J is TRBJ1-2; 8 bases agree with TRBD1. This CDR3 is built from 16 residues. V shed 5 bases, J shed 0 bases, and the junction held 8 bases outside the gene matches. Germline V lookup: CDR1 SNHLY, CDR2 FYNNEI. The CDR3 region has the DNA TGTGCCAGCAGTCCCTCCGGACAGGGCTCTAACTATGGCTACACCTTC. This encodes CASSPSGQGSNYGYTF.

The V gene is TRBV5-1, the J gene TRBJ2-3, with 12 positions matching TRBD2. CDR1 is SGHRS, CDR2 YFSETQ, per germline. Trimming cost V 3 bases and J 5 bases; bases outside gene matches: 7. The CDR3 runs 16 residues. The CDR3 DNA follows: TGCGCCAGCAGCTCCGGACTAGCGGGATTTATAGATACGCAGTATTTT. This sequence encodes CASSSGLAGFIDTQYF. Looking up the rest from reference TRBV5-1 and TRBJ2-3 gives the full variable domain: KAGVTQTPRYLIKTRGQQVTLSCSPISGHRSVSWYQQTPGQGLQFLFEYFSETQRNKGNFPGRFSGRQFSNSRSEMNVSTLELGDSALYLCASSSGLAGFIDTQYFGPGTRLTVL.

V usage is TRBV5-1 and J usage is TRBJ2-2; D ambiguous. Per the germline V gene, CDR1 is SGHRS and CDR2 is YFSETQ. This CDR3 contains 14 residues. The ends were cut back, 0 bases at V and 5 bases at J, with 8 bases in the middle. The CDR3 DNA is TGCGCCAGCAGCTTGGCCCCGGATACCGGGGAGCTGTTTTTT. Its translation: CASSLAPDTGELFF.

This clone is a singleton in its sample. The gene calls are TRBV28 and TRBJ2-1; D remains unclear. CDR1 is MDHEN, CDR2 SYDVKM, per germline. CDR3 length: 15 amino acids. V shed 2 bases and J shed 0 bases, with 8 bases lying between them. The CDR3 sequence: CASSLRYSSYNEQFF. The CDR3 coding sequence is TGTGCCAGCAGTTTAAGATACAGCTCCTACAATGAGCAGTTCTTC.

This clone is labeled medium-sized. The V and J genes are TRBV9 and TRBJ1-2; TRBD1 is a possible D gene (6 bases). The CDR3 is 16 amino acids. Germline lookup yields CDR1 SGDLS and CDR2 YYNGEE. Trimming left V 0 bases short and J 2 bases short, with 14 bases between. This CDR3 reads CASSVVSGADNYGYTF. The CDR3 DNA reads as TGTGCCAGCAGCGTAGTATCAGGGGCGGACAACTATGGCTACACCTTC. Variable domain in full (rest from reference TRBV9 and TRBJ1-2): DSGVTQTPKHLITATGQRVTLRCSPRSGDLSVYWYQQSLDQGLQFLIQYYNGEERAKGNILERFSAQQFPDLHSELNLSSLELGDSALYFCASSVVSGADNYGYTFGSGTRLTVV.